Given below is one T cell receptor (beta chain) in context. Its antigen has not been determined. No much larger clone exists at a distance of one base, and base qualities are not known. The germline V gene encodes CDR1 MDHEN and CDR2 SYDVKM. V gives up 2 bases and J gives up 2 bases, and the segment between their germline ends measures 10 bases. The CDR3 holds 15 amino acids from the cysteine to the phenylalanine. The kept DNA is CDR3 alone, 45 bases in frame from the first base. The data belong to a study of shared clonotypes between healthy human individuals (TCRdb year 2020). Broadly, across the study: A couple of women and a few men aged 18 to 49 years were included in the cohort. For each donor, CD4 naive and CD4 memory were each given three plates, CD8 naive was given two plates, and CD8 memory was given one plate. The study deeply sequenced blood TCR repertoires of several healthy adults to estimate repertoire size and the extent of clonotype sharing between individuals. Different laboratories and diverse techniques were used to prepare libraries and sequence TCR repertoires, to increase sequencing depth and limit assay-specific biases. Per donor, leukapheresis produced somewhere between about 0.9 and 9.5 billion PBMCs. What the work shows at the level of the full study, not this receptor alone: Roughly 5% of naive CD4, approximately 3.7% of naive CD8, 2% to 2.5% of memory CD4, and roughly 0.4% of memory CD8 clonotypes were shared across four donors. Larger estimated clonotype richness was generally found for naive subsets than for memory subsets. Compared with non-shared clonotypes, the clonotypes found in all four sorted-subset donors had higher generation probabilities. Incomplete sequencing was indicated by rarefaction of sorted-subset datasets, despite the large sequencing depth. Sampling was restricted to blood, and TCR repertoires in tissue are likely to differ from TCR repertoires in blood. Because the study included a small number of donors, the genetic and exposure-history diversity represented was limited. Pairwise subsampling led to the expectation that sequencing depth would affect the degree of clonotype sharing among donors.

Using the deep immunoSEQ assay, TCR CDR3 regions were amplified from genomic DNA by multiplex PCR. Genomic DNA extracted from each cell subset was distributed evenly over all wells of several immunoSEQ 96-well plates, and each plate served as one replicate. For sorted subsets, each replicate PCR was loaded with 200 to 250 ng genomic DNA, equivalent to approximately 27,000 T cell genomes. The purified libraries were quantified using a Qubit 3.0 fluorometer, sized with a Bioanalyzer 2100, and then quantified again using the KAPA Library Quantification kit. Each immunoSEQ 96-well plate was sequenced on its own single-read 150-cycle Illumina NextSeq 550 flow cell. Turning to the authors' computational methods: Because the immunoSEQ output held only junctional sequences and lacked quality scores, the filtering could not match the filtering applied to full-length reads. To assign V/J genes and CDR3, sequences were annotated using PyIR, a Python wrapper for IgBLAST v1.9, with IMGT germline references. Reads with weak V/J assignments (E-value above 1e-6), missing CDR3, stop codons, out-of-frame junctions, or ambiguous translated residues were removed. V3J clonotypes were defined as sequences sharing an identical inferred V gene, J gene, and CDR3 amino acid sequence. To compute the percentage overlap between repertoires, the number of shared unique clonotypes was divided by the size of the smaller repertoire. Repertoire richness was assessed with RTK rarefaction, the Chao1 estimator, and Recon v2.1 estimates of unobserved clonotypes. For all TCRbeta clonotypes obtained by the gDNA method from a few donors, generation probabilities were computed with OLGA. This immuneACCESS table, as held by TCRdb, lists in-frame sequences with V and J called but not all clones. Of the missing ones, under half trace to an unresolved V gene in checked studies; the others have no known cause. Clonal size and the V and J genes are those of that table, whereas D and trimming came from the DNA. The sample data list some 1,100,000 clones, and more than 75% of these were observed just once. About 0.52% of the sample lies in the top ten.

The donors were healthy, HIV-negative adults with no recently reported acute infections or vaccinations. Only Caucasian adults living in Nashville, Tennessee, USA were represented among the donors. CD4+ T cells were enriched through magnetic negative selection, after which naive cells were positively selected on CD45RA and the remaining negative fraction served as the memory subset. After blood collection by leukapheresis, PBMCs were isolated using Ficoll-Histopaque density gradient centrifugation and then cryopreserved in the vapor phase of liquid nitrogen. Analytical flow cytometry was used to check the purity and quantity of every magnetically sorted T cell population. Each sorted fraction had its genomic DNA isolated and then quantified by UV absorbance on a Nanodrop 2000c.

The specimen sequenced was memory CD4+ T cells from PBMCs. This specimen's cell subset or site label, interpreted: CD45RA-negative fraction. Here the chain combines TRBV28 and TRBJ1-3; the D gene identity is not certain. This clonotype was obtained from a man in his late teens or twenties in good health. Some clones in this sample may be carry-over from other donors' samples. The nucleotides are TGTGCCAGCAGTTTAGTACAGACCACTGGAAACACCATATATTTT. Its amino acids are CASSLVQTTGNTIYF.